This T cell receptor (beta chain) appears in the sequencing data of a study of T cell repertoires in cytomegalovirus infection. Overall study context: Indications of both CMV infection and matching HLA type were provided by public TCR beta signatures.

TCRdb used MiXCR to reprocess the reads, holding one entry per CDR3 protein. The data hold 630,000 or so distinct CDR3 sequences, with approximately 24% observed a single time. Trimming removed 4 bases from V and 8 bases from J; junction bases left unmatched: 8. The CDR3 totals 14 residues. Germline-derived CDR1 and CDR2 are MDHEN and SYDVKM. This receptor was identified in a human donor in good health (CMV status not recorded). Some clones in this sample may be carry-over from other donors' samples. The sequencing sample was made of CD8+ T cells from PBMCs. The chain couples TRBV28 to TRBJ1-5, with 7 nucleotides matching TRBD1. The CDR3 sequence: CASSSTGVGEPQHF. Here the CDR3 DNA reads TGTGCCAGCAGTTCTACAGGGGTAGGGGAGCCCCAGCATTTT.